This TCR beta chain was found in a study of OX40 agonist ivuxolimab in advanced cancers. General study results and limits: Relative to CD4+ cells, CD8+ T cells on average had more expanded clones. At 0.1 to 3.0 mg/kg, clonal expansion of CD4+ and CD8+ blood T cells had occurred by week 6. Low levels of normalized T-cell clonal expansion also appeared in some nonresponders.

The data were produced by immunoSEQ multiplex PCR, yet TCRdb's version contains in-frame clones alone and is incomplete. The profile covers some 6,700 clones, with 85% to 95% appearing a single time and 10% to 12% taken by the ten largest. Details on this clone: What it binds is unknown.

The V end lost 4 bases, the J end lost 4 bases, and 13 bases lay between the germline ends. This CDR3 comprises 15 residues. From germline, CDR1 is SGHDN and CDR2 FVKESK. Individuals having autoimmune disease history or systemic immunosuppression were not enrolled. This receptor was obtained from an adult with an advanced solid tumor such as melanoma, head and neck, liver or kidney cancer. The gene calls are TRBV14 and TRBJ2-2, with D perhaps being TRBD1 or TRBD2 (5 bases each). The sequenced sample was CD4+ or CD8+ T cells sorted from blood, obtained in a trial of the OX40 agonist ivuxolimab. CDR3 in DNA: TGTGCCAGCAGCCGCCAAGGGACCGGCACCGGGGAGCTGTTTTTT. Amino acids: CASSRQGTGTGELFF.